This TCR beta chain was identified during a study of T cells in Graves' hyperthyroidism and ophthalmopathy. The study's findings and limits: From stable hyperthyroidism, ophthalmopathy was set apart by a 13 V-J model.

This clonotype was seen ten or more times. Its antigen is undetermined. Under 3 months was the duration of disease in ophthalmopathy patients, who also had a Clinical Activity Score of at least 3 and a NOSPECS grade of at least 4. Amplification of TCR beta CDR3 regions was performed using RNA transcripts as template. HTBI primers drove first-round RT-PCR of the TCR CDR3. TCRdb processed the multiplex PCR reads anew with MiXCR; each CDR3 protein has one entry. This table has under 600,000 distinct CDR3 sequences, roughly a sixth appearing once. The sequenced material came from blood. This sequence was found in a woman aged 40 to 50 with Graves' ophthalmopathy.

The CDR3 spells CASSSGTALVEQYF. CDR3 coding DNA: TGTGCCAGCAGTTCCGGGACAGCCCTAGTGGAGCAGTACTTC. The gene calls are TRBV28 and TRBJ2-7; 7 bases agree with TRBD1. The CDR3 totals 14 residues. The junction had 10 bases not matched to a gene; V was cut back by 4 bases and J by 7 bases. From germline, CDR1 is MDHEN and CDR2 SYDVKM.